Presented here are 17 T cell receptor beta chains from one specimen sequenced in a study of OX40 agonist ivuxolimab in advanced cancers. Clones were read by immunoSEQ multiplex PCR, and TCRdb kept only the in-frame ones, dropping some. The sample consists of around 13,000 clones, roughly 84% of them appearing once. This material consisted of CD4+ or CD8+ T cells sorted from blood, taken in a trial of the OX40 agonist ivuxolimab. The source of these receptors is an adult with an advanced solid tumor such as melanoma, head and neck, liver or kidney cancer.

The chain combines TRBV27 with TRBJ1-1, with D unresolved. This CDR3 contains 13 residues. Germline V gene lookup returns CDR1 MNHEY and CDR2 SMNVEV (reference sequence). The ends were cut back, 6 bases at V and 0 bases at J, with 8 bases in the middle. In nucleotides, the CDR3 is TGTGCCAGCAGCACGGGAGTGAACACTGAAGCTTTCTTT. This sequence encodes CASSTGVNTEAFF.

CDR3 residues: CASSEVQNTEAFF. As DNA, the CDR3 is TGTGCCAGCAGTGAAGTGCAGAACACTGAAGCTTTCTTT. The V call is TRBV2, the J call TRBJ1-1; D is unclear. With 1 base removed from V and 1 base from J, the gap between germline ends came to 4 bases. CDR3 length equals 13 residues. In germline, CDR1 is SNHLY, CDR2 FYNNEI.

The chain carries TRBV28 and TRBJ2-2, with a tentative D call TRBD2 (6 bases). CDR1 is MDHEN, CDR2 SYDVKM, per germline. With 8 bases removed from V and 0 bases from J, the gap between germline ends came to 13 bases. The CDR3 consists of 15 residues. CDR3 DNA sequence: TGTGCCAGCCAACCCCGGGAGTCGAACACCGGGGAGCTGTTTTTT. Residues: CASQPRESNTGELFF.

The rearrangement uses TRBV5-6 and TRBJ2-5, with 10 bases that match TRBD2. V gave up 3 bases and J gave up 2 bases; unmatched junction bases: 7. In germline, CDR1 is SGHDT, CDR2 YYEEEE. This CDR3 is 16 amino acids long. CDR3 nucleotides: TGTGCCAGCAGCTCTCGGACTAGCGGTTTTCAAGAGACCCAGTACTTC. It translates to CASSSRTSGFQETQYF.

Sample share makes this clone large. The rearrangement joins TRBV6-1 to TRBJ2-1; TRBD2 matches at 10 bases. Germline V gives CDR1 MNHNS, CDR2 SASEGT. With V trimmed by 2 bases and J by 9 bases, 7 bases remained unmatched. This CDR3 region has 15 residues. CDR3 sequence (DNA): TGTGCCAGCAGTGAAATGGCTAGCGGGAGCAGTGAGCAGTTCTTC. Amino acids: CASSEMASGSSEQFF.

The CDR3 sequence is CASTDGLGTDTQYF. The DNA of the CDR3 is TGTGCCAGCACCGACGGACTCGGCACAGATACGCAGTATTTT. J is TRBJ2-3 and V is TRBV6-5; D possibly corresponds to TRBD2 (5 bases). The CDR3 has 14 amino acids. V lost 7 bases to trimming and J lost 1 base, with 12 bases between them. The germline V gene has CDR1 MNHEY and CDR2 SVGAGI.

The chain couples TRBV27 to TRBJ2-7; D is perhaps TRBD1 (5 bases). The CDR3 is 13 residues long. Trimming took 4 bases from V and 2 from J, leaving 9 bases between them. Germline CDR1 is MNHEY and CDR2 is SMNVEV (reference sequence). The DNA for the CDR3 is TGTGCCAGCAGTTCGCTGACAGCCTACGAGCAGTACTTC. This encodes CASSSLTAYEQYF.

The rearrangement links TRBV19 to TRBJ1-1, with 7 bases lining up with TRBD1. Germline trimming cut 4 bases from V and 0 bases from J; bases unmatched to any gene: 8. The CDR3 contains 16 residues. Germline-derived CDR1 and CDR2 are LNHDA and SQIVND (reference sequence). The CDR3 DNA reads TGTGCCAGTAGTACCCGACAGGGAGTCATGAACACTGAAGCTTTCTTT. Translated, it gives CASSTRQGVMNTEAFF.

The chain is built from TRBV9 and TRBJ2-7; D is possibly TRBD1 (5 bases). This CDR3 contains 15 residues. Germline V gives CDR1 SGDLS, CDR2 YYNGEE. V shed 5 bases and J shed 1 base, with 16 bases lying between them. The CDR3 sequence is CASSSLVDSSYEQYF. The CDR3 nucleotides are TGTGCCAGCAGTTCGCTAGTTGACAGTTCCTACGAGCAGTACTTC.

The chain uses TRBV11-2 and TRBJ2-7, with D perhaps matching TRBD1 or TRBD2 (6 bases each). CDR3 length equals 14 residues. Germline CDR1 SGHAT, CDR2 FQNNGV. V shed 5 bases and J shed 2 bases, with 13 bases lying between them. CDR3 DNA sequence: TGTGCCAGCAGCCTTAGTGGGGGGCCCTACGAGCAGTACTTC. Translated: CASSLSGGPYEQYF.

The CDR3 loop is CASSPMWRGEQFF. The CDR3 DNA follows: TGTGCCAGCTCACCGATGTGGCGGGGTGAGCAGTTCTTC. The V and J genes are TRBV18 and TRBJ2-1, with TRBD2 as a possible D gene (6 bases). Germline-derived CDR1 and CDR2 are KGHSH and LQKENI. The ends were cut back, 3 bases at V and 9 bases at J, with 12 bases in the middle. This CDR3 is built from 13 residues.

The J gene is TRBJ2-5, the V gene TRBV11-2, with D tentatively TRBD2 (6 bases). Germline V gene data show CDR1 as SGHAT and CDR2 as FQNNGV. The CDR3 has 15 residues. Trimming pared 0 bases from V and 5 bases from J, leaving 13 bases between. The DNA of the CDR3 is TGTGCCAGCAGCTTAGAAGGTGAACTAGCCGAGACCCAGTACTTC. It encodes CASSLEGELAETQYF. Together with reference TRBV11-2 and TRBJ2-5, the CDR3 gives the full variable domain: EAGVAQSPRYKIIEKRQSVAFWCNPISGHATLYWYQQILGQGPKLLIQFQNNGVVDDSQLPKDRFSAERLKGVDSTLKIQPAKLEDSAVYLCASSLEGELAETQYFGPGTRLLVL.

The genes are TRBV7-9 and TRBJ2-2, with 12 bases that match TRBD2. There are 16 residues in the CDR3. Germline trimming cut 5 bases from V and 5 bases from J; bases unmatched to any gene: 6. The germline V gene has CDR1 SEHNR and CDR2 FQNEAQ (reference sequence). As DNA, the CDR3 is TGTGCCAGCAGCCTAGGACTAGCGGGACGAACCGGGGAGCTGTTTTTT. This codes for CASSLGLAGRTGELFF.

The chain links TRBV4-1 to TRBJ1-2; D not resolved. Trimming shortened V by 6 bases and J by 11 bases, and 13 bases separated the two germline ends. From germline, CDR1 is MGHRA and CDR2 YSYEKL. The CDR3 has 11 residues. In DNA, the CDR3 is TGCGCCAGCAGGTTCAGCCACGAGTACACCTTC. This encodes CASRFSHEYTF.

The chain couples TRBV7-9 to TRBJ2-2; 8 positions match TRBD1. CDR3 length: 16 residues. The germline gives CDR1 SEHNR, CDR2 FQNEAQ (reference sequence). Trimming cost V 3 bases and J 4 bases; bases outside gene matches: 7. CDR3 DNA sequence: TGTGCCAGCAGCTTCCCAGGGGGCGATAGCACCGGGGAGCTGTTTTTT. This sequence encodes CASSFPGGDSTGELFF.

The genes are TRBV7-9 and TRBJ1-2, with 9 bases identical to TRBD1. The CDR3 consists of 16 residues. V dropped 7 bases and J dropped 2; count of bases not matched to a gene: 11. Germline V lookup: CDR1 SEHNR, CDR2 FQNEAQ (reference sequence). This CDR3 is CASNQLGQGTNYGYTF. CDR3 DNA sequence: TGTGCCAGCAACCAATTGGGACAGGGAACAAACTATGGCTACACCTTC.

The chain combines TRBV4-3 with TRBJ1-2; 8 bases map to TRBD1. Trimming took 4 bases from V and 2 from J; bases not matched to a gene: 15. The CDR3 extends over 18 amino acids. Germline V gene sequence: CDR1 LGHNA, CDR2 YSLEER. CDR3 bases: TGCGCCAGCAGCCGGAGAGGGGGCAGGGGGCGCGGGAACTATGGCTACACCTTC. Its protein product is CASSRRGGRGRGNYGYTF.